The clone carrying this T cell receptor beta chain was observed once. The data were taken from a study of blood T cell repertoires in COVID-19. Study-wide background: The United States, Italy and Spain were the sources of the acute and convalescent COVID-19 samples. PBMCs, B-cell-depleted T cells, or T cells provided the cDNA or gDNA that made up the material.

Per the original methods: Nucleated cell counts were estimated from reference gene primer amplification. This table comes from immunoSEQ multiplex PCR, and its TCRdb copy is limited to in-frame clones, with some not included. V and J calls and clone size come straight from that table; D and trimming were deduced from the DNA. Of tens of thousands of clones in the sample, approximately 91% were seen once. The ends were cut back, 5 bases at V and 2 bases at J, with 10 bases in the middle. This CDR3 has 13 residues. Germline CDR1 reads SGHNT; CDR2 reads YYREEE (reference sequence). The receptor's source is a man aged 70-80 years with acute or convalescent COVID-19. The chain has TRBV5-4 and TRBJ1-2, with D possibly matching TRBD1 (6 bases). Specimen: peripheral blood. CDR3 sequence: CASSKDRNYGYTF. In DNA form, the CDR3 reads TGTGCCAGCAGTAAGGACAGAAACTATGGCTACACCTTC.